This TCR beta chain was sequenced during a study of blood T cell repertoires in COVID-19. On the study more broadly: Samples taken during acute and convalescent COVID-19 were collected in the United States, Italy and Spain. Sources were T cells, B-cell-depleted T cells, or PBMCs; the material itself was cDNA or gDNA.

This clone was picked up a small number of times. In the original analysis: Quantification of nucleated cells was approximated via reference gene primer amplification. Sequencing used immunoSEQ multiplex PCR; TCRdb keeps in-frame clones, though not all of them. V, J and clone size derive from that table, while D and trimming were established from the DNA sequence. The profile covers around 140,000 clones, with 81% appearing a single time and roughly 8.2% taken by the ten largest. CDR1 is LNHDA, CDR2 SQIVND, per germline (reference sequence). This CDR3 comprises 12 residues. V shed 5 bases and J shed 5 bases, with 7 bases lying between them.

The chain recombines TRBV19 with TRBJ1-5, with D perhaps TRBD1 (6 bases). Input material: peripheral blood. The clonotype comes from a human donor in a cohort sampled during active COVID-19. The CDR3 protein is CASSYRDQPQHF. In nucleotides, the CDR3 is TGTGCCAGTAGTTACAGGGATCAGCCCCAGCATTTT.